In this sample, the clone carrying this T cell receptor beta chain turned up once. What it binds is not known. The entry originates in a study of cytomegalovirus exposure and HLA in healthy donors. Overall study context: Of some 400 genotyped donors, roughly 81% grouped in the Caucasian-associated ancestry cluster.

The PCR had 60 Vbeta and 13 Jbeta primers. Sequenced by immunoSEQ multiplex PCR; TCRdb stores in-frame clones only, minus some. The sample contains some 120,000 clones, about 80% of which appear only once. Study results and caveats: In most subjects, TCR beta sequences reportedly gave accurate predictions of HLA-A and HLA-B alleles. Immune exposure information comprised only CMV serostatus.

CDR1 is SGHTA and CDR2 is FQGNSA in the germline V gene. The CDR3 spans 14 residues. The V and J genes are TRBV7-2 and TRBJ2-5; TRBD1 matches 9 bases. Matching the DNA end better, TRBJ2-7 makes the J call doubtful. This TCR derives from a male donor in good health and CMV-seronegative. Specimen: PBMCs. This CDR3 reads CASREDRGSYEQYF. CDR3 nucleotides: TGTGCCAGCAGGGAGGACAGGGGCTCCTACGAGCAGTACTTC.